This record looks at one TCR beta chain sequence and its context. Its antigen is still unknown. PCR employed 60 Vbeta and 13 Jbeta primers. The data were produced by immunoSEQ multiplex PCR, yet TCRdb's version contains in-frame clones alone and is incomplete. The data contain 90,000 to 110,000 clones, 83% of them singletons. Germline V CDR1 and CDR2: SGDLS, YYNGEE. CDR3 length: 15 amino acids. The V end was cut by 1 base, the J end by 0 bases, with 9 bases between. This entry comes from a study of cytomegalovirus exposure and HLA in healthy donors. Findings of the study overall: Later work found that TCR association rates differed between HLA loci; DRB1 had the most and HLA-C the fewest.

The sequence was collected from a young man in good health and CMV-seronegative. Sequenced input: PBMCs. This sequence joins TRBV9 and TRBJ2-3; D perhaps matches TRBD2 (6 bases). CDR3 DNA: TGTGCCAGCAGCGTAAGGGCGGGAAGCACAGATACGCAGTATTTT. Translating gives CASSVRAGSTDTQYF. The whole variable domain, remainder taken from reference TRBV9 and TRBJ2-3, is DSGVTQTPKHLITATGQRVTLRCSPRSGDLSVYWYQQSLDQGLQFLIQYYNGEERAKGNILERFSAQQFPDLHSELNLSSLELGDSALYFCASSVRAGSTDTQYFGPGTRLTVL.